This T cell receptor beta chain comes out of a study of blood T cell repertoires in COVID-19 (dated by TCRdb to between 2020 and 2021). In the study overall: The collaborator samples originated in the United States, Italy and Spain and spanned the acute and convalescent phases of COVID-19. The material from the prospective study consisted of cDNA or gDNA derived from T cells, B-cell-depleted T cells, or PBMCs. The dataset comprised deeply sampled blood TCRbeta repertoires from subjects exposed to, actively infected with, or recovered from COVID-19. The repertoires were released in a freely available public database meant as a resource for research on the immune response to SARS-CoV-2. Samples were obtained from the ongoing ImmuneRACE study (first 160 participants) and from over 1,000 subjects provided by 6 global collaborators. Sample metadata almost always included a de-identified subject ID, COVID-19 status, age in years and sex. Where available, HLA class I and class II types were taken from metadata supplied by the sample provider and were not determined by assay-based typing. On the study overall, not on this receptor specifically: How much clinical and demographic metadata was included differed by source and by participant, and the metadata was provided uncurated.

TCRbeta CDR3 regions were amplified from genomic DNA by means of the immunoSEQ Assay, a bias-controlled multiplex PCR. The published analysis was carried out like this. The number of nucleated cells in each sample was estimated from the amplification of reference gene primers within the assay. To quantify the absolute abundance of each unique TCRbeta CDR3 rearrangement, sequence reads were collapsed and filtered. Productive Simpson clonality was computed per sample as the square root of Simpson's diversity index over productive rearrangements. The table comes from immuneACCESS by way of TCRdb, which keeps in-frame sequences with V and J called. Part of the clones is missing from these tables; in studies checked, under half for an unresolved V gene and the rest for unknown reasons. V, J and clone size reflect that table, while D and trimming were determined from the DNA. Across this sample there are 200,000 to 300,000 clones, with 86% seen only once. The ten largest clones capture about 9.8% of the sample.

Per the germline V gene (reference sequence), MNHEY is the CDR1 and SMNVEV is the CDR2. The CDR3, from cysteine to phenylalanine, totals 15 residues. Just CDR3 DNA is preserved here, 45 bases in frame from base 1. After removal of 7 bases from V and 1 base from J, the junction retains 7 bases not matched to a gene. A second Seattle source provided samples from volunteer blood donors who had recovered from COVID-19. Whole blood was collected in K2EDTA tubes by collaborating institutions according to the institutions' own protocols. For TCRbeta analysis, collaborators shipped samples as frozen whole blood, isolated PBMCs, or DNA extracted from either of those sample types. In this sample, this clone turned up once. Its antigen is not yet known. No quality values exist for individual bases; no much larger clone is one base distant.

Specimen: peripheral blood. The V gene is TRBV27 and the J gene is TRBJ2-3; TRBD2 aligns with 8 central bases. This receptor was identified in a man aged 35 to 55 who had recovered from COVID-19. This receptor has the CDR3 CASNRTGGCTDTQYF. The DNA sequence reads TGTGCCAGCAATCGAACGGGAGGGTGCACAGATACGCAGTATTTT.